This T cell receptor beta chain was recorded in a study of T cell responses to AZD1222 COVID-19 vaccine. The overall study: Second-dose groups at about 4 or about 12 weeks were pooled.

Notes on the study in general: In the spike-specific TCR repertoire, nearly half reportedly target unmutated variant regions.

Germline values: CDR1 KGHSH, CDR2 LQKENI. The CDR3 has 15 amino acids. V was shortened by 4 bases and J by 5 bases, with 15 bases between the two germline ends. As concerns this clone: As yet, its antigen is unknown.

Measured with immunoSEQ multiplex PCR; TCRdb has only the in-frame clones, and not every one. The sample lists about 76,000 clones; around nine tenths were seen once. The material was peripheral blood, obtained on day 0 of AZD1222 vaccination. The clonotype comes from an adult in good health. The chain employs TRBV18 and TRBJ1-5; D may be TRBD1 (5 bases). The CDR3 loop reads CASSREGPSYQPQHF. CDR3 in DNA: TGTGCCAGCTCACGGGAGGGGCCCAGTTATCAGCCCCAGCATTTT.